This T cell receptor beta chain is from a study of cytomegalovirus exposure and HLA in healthy donors. Study findings and constraints: Upon later analysis, HLA-associated TCR beta chains proved more clonally expanded than other, equally common chains.

The CDR3 runs 12 residues. Trimming left V 6 bases short and J 14 bases short, with 18 bases between. Germline V gene lookup returns CDR1 LNHDA and CDR2 SQIVND (reference sequence). This clone was seen only a few times. Its antigen remains unknown. The primer mix had 60 Vbeta and 13 Jbeta primers. The assay was immunoSEQ multiplex PCR, and TCRdb's table has in-frame clones only and misses some. This sample yields some 130,000 clones, of which around 10% are seen a single time; 1.5% to 2% belongs to the top ten. The rearrangement links TRBV19 to TRBJ2-3; D is perhaps TRBD2 (5 bases). The sequenced sample consisted of PBMCs. The receptor was isolated from a man in his fifties in good health and CMV-seronegative. The DNA of the CDR3 is TGTGCCAGTAGAGAGGGAAATCGGGATCGGTATTTT. It specifies CASREGNRDRYF. The full variable domain, completed using reference TRBV19 and TRBJ2-3, is DGGITQSPKYLFRKEGQNVTLSCEQNLNHDAMYWYRQDPGQGLRLIYYSQIVNDFQKGDIAEGYSVSREKKESFPLTVTSAQKNPTAFYLCASREGNRDRYFGPGTRLTVL.